Below are 29 T cell receptor beta chains sequenced from a single sample in a study of blood T cells in healthy people across ages. The use of a sample-barcoded 5' primer and a J-beta primer mix characterized a second PCR of 7 to 11 cycles. TCRdb fed the 5' RACE reads into MiXCR, producing one record per CDR3 protein. This repertoire shows 700,000 to 1,000,000 distinct CDR3 sequences, more than 40% found once; its top ten account for approximately 19%. Material: blood. The receptors were sampled from a man aged 60 to 75 in good health.

The genes are TRBV20-1 and TRBJ2-7, with 11 positions matching TRBD1. CDR3 length equals 16 residues. V dropped 1 base and J dropped 2; count of bases not matched to a gene: 7. Per the germline V gene, CDR1 is DFQATT and CDR2 is SNEGSKA (reference sequence). Here the CDR3 reads CSARGPGQGATYEQYF. The CDR3 bases are TGCAGTGCTAGAGGCCCAGGACAGGGGGCGACCTACGAGCAGTACTTC.

The rearrangement uses TRBV4-3 and TRBJ1-3; D possibly corresponds to TRBD1 (5 bases). Germline V gene data show CDR1 as LGHNA and CDR2 as YSLEER. V was shortened by 6 bases and J by 0 bases, with 12 bases between the two germline ends. The CDR3 totals 15 residues. The CDR3 nucleotides read TGCGCCAGCAGTCTAACCGGGACCTCTGGAAACACCATATATTTT. This codes for CASSLTGTSGNTIYF.

The chain couples TRBV11-2 to TRBJ1-1; D is uncertain. Looked up from germline, CDR1 is SGHAT and CDR2 is FQNNGV. The CDR3 spans 14 residues. Trimming cost V 6 bases and J 1 base, with 12 bases left between them. DNA of the CDR3: TGTGCCAGCAGACAAATGGGCAGGAACACTGAAGCTTTCTTT. Translation gives CASRQMGRNTEAFF.

This chain links TRBV15 with TRBJ2-7; a weak D match, TRBD2 (5 bases). The CDR3 is made up of 15 amino acids. Trimming removed 1 base from V and 2 bases from J, with 12 bases in between. Germline V gives CDR1 LNHNV, CDR2 YYDKDF (reference sequence). The CDR3 DNA reads as TGTGCCACCAGCAGAGCCCGGGAAGGGCCCTACGAGCAGTACTTC. It yields the protein CATSRAREGPYEQYF.

This clonotype was detected only a few times. The chain couples TRBV10-3 to TRBJ1-6; TRBD1 might be the D (5 bases). This CDR3 region has 15 residues. The germline V gene has CDR1 ENHRY and CDR2 SYGVKD. V lost 3 bases to trimming and J lost 8 bases, with 14 bases between them. The CDR3 spells CAISEGEKEYSPLHF. CDR3 nucleotides: TGTGCCATCAGTGAAGGGGAAAAGGAATATTCACCCCTCCACTTT.

This sequence joins TRBV15 and TRBJ1-6; no reliable D call. CDR3 length equals 14 residues. Germline CDR1 reads LNHNV; CDR2 reads YYDKDF (reference sequence). V lost 4 bases and J 6 bases, leaving 10 bases between the germline ends. CDR3 DNA: TGTGCCACCAGCACCACGGGAGTTAATTCACCCCTCCACTTT. It codes for CATSTTGVNSPLHF. Drawing the rest from reference TRBV15 and TRBJ1-6, the complete variable domain is DAMVIQNPRYQVTQFGKPVTLSCSQTLNHNVMYWYQQKSSQAPKLLFHYYDKDFNNEADTPDNFQSRRPNTSFCFLDIRSPGLGDTAMYLCATSTTGVNSPLHFGNGTRLTVT.

With regard to this clonotype: A junction boundary mismatches the germline segment, possibly from a read error. This chain connects TRBV6-2 or TRBV6-3 to TRBJ2-1; D might be TRBD1 (5 bases). The end of the DNA is better explained by TRBJ2-7, so the J call may be wrong. Germline CDR1 is MNHEY and CDR2 is SVGEGT. This CDR3 has 15 amino acids. In nucleotides, the CDR3 is TGTACCAGCAGCCATGCGGCAGGGCCCCACAATGAGCAGTACTTC. It codes for CTSSHAAGPHNEQYF.

This chain connects TRBV4-3 to TRBJ2-7; D gene uncertain. The CDR3 consists of 16 residues. Germline V lookup: CDR1 LGHNA, CDR2 YSLEER. V was shortened by 0 bases and J by 2 bases, with 14 bases between the two germline ends. The CDR3 loop is CASSQDLGFLAYEQYF. The CDR3 DNA is TGCGCCAGCAGCCAAGATTTGGGGTTTCTGGCCTACGAGCAGTACTTC.

Points on this clonotype: The junction departs from germline at one end; a sequencing error may be responsible. V and J are TRBV5-1 and TRBJ2-3; D is unresolved. CDR1 and CDR2 (germline): SGHRS, YFSETQ. The CDR3 has 15 amino acids. CDR3 loop: CASSPGQARGDTQYF. The CDR3, as DNA: TGCGCCAGCAGCCCCGGGCAAGCTCGAGGAGATACACAGTATTTT.

This clonotype occurred many times. The rearrangement links TRBV5-1 to TRBJ2-3, with D possibly TRBD1 on 5 matching bases. Trimming left V 0 bases short and J 4 bases short, with 9 bases between. CDR1 is SGHRS, CDR2 YFSETQ, per germline. This CDR3 contains 14 residues. CDR3 coding DNA: TGCGCCAGCAGCTTGGCCAGGGCGGCAGATACGCAGTATTTT. It encodes CASSLARAADTQYF.

This clonotype was seen just once. The CDR3 reads CSAGLTSGGLSTDTQYF. The CDR3, as DNA: TGCAGCGCCGGCCTGACTAGCGGGGGCCTGAGCACAGATACGCAGTATTTT. The chain carries TRBV20-1 and TRBJ2-3, with 12 bases lining up with TRBD2. This CDR3 spans 17 amino acids. The germline gives CDR1 DFQATT, CDR2 SNEGSKA (reference sequence).

Here the CDR3 reads CASSQADMYSGANVLTF. The DNA of the CDR3 is TGCGCCAGCAGCCAAGCGGATATGTACTCTGGGGCCAACGTCCTGACTTTC. The rearrangement joins TRBV4-1 to TRBJ2-6; D gene unclear. The CDR3 contains 17 residues. Germline-derived CDR1 and CDR2 are MGHRA and YSYEKL. V lost 1 base to trimming and J lost 0 bases, with 10 bases between them.

This clonotype occurred a few times. The chain is built from TRBV7-2 and TRBJ2-7, with D possibly TRBD1 on 5 matching bases. The V gene's germline CDR1 is SGHTA and CDR2 FQGNSA. The CDR3 spans 14 residues. Trimming took 5 bases from V and 2 from J, leaving 13 bases between them. Here the CDR3 reads CASSLEWGTYEQYF. In DNA, the CDR3 is TGTGCCAGCAGCCTTGAATGGGGCACCTACGAGCAGTACTTC.

This clonotype was counted only a few times. V usage is TRBV7-2 and J usage is TRBJ2-4; 10 nucleotides align to TRBD2. Per germline, CDR1 SGHTA and CDR2 FQGNSA. Trimming cost V 5 bases and J 13 bases; bases outside gene matches: 14. This CDR3 has 15 amino acids. In DNA, the CDR3 is TGTGCCAGCAGCAAAGATCTAGCGGGGGCGAGGGAGCAGTACTTC. Its protein is CASSKDLAGAREQYF.

The chain joins TRBV7-2 to TRBJ2-5; maybe TRBD2 (6 bases). This CDR3 is built from 15 residues. The germline gives CDR1 SGHTA, CDR2 FQGNSA. The V end lost 3 bases, the J end lost 2 bases, and 13 bases lay between the germline ends. In DNA, the CDR3 is TGTGCCAGCAGCTTGGCCCACGGGGGACAAGAGACCCAGTACTTC. Amino acids: CASSLAHGGQETQYF.

The chain uses TRBV11-2 and TRBJ2-3; 11 bases match TRBD2. This CDR3 contains 17 residues. The germline V gene encodes CDR1 SGHAT and CDR2 FQNNGV. The J segment lost 8 bases and the V segment lost 0 bases, leaving 10 bases of the junction unmatched. The CDR3 nucleotides read TGTGCCAGCAGCTTAGACACCGGGACTAGCGGACTAGGTACGCAGTATTTT. As protein: CASSLDTGTSGLGTQYF.

The chain employs TRBV13 and TRBJ1-4; 8 bases align to TRBD1. With V trimmed by 5 bases and J by 5 bases, 10 bases remained unmatched. The CDR3 is made up of 16 amino acids. Germline V CDR1 and CDR2: PRHDT, FYEKMQ (reference sequence). This chain's CDR3 is CASSRRGQGLNEKLFF. The DNA of the CDR3 is TGTGCCAGCAGCCGCCGAGGACAGGGCCTGAATGAAAAACTGTTTTTT. Filled out from reference TRBV13 and TRBJ1-4, the complete variable domain reads AAGVIQSPRHLIKEKRETATLKCYPIPRHDTVYWYQQGPGQDPQFLISFYEKMQSDKGSIPDRFSAQQFSDYHSELNMSSLELGDSALYFCASSRRGQGLNEKLFFGSGTQLSVL.

This clonotype was seen a handful of times. The chain couples TRBV5-1 to TRBJ2-7; D is unresolved. The germline gives CDR1 SGHRS, CDR2 YFSETQ. This CDR3 region has 16 residues. Trimming left V 0 bases short and J 4 bases short, with 17 bases between. Here the CDR3 DNA reads TGCGCCAGCAGCTTGGAGATTCCGTCCCGACTTTACGAGCAGTACTTC. It is translated as CASSLEIPSRLYEQYF.

This clonotype was counted a single time. This sequence may be a read error, since a much larger clone differs from it by one base. The rearrangement links TRBV27 to TRBJ2-1; D is undetermined. The CDR3 has 14 amino acids. Trimming pared 5 bases from V and 1 base from J, leaving 9 bases between. Germline-derived CDR1 and CDR2 are MNHEY and SMNVEV (reference sequence). CDR3 DNA sequence: TGTGCCAGCAGTGTACAGACTTCCTACAATGAGCAGTTCTTC. Translated, it gives CASSVQTSYNEQFF.

V usage is TRBV12-3 or TRBV12-4 and J usage is TRBJ2-1; 8 bases agree with TRBD1. The length of the CDR3 is 15 residues. The ends lost 2 bases at V and 7 bases at J; junction bases unmatched: 7. The CDR3 sequence: CASSLRQGAENEQFF. The CDR3 DNA reads as TGTGCCAGCAGTTTAAGGCAGGGGGCTGAGAATGAGCAGTTCTTC.

V gene TRBV6-2 or TRBV6-3 combines with J gene TRBJ2-1; D tentatively reads TRBD1 or TRBD2 (6 bases each). V was clipped by 2 bases and J by 9 bases, with 11 bases between them. The CDR3 is 13 amino acids. Germline assignment: CDR1 MNHEY and CDR2 SVGEGT. The CDR3 spells CASSYTRGGEQFF. The CDR3 DNA reads TGTGCCAGCAGTTACACCAGGGGAGGTGAGCAGTTCTTC.

The chain combines TRBV4-3 with TRBJ2-7; possibly TRBD2 for D (5 bases). The ends were cut back, 1 base at V and 2 bases at J, with 15 bases in the middle. The length of the CDR3 is 16 residues. CDR1 is LGHNA and CDR2 is YSLEER in the germline V gene. The chain's CDR3 is CASSQGLDFTPYEQYF. The CDR3 bases are TGCGCCAGCAGCCAAGGTCTGGACTTTACCCCCTACGAGCAGTACTTC.

In its sample, this clonotype was seen a few times. V usage is TRBV12-3 or TRBV12-4 and J usage is TRBJ1-2; no reliable D call. Between the trimmed V and J ends, which lost 5 bases and 4 bases, there was a span of 11 bases. CDR3 length: 13 residues. In DNA, the CDR3 is TGTGCCAGCAGTCCGACGGGCCTCTATGGCTACACCTTC. This sequence encodes CASSPTGLYGYTF.

This clonotype was recorded a few times. The chain uses TRBV7-2 and TRBJ2-7, with TRBD2 matching over 12 bases. After removal of 6 bases from V and 7 bases from J, the junction contained 7 bases not matched to a gene. This CDR3 region has 14 residues. Germline values: CDR1 SGHTA, CDR2 FQGNSA. The CDR3 nucleotides read TGTGCCAGCAGAAGACTAGCGGGGGTGAAGGAGCAGTACTTC. Amino acid sequence: CASRRLAGVKEQYF.

The rearrangement joins TRBV7-2 to TRBJ1-6, with D possibly TRBD1 on 6 matching bases. CDR1 is SGHTA, CDR2 FQGNSA, per germline. Trimming shortened V by 1 base and J by 7 bases, and 11 bases separated the two germline ends. The CDR3 is made up of 15 amino acids. CDR3 in DNA: TGTGCCAGCAGCTTAGGGGGGGCGTGGAATTCACCCCTCCACTTT. This gives the protein CASSLGGAWNSPLHF.

The chain links TRBV11-2 to TRBJ1-2; D possibly corresponds to TRBD1 (6 bases). The CDR3 contains 14 residues. The V gene's germline CDR1 is SGHAT and CDR2 FQNNGV. V was trimmed by 5 bases and J by 7 bases, leaving 17 bases between them. The CDR3 sequence: CASSPPGVQAGYTF. In DNA form, the CDR3 reads TGTGCCAGCAGCCCCCCAGGGGTACAGGCTGGCTACACCTTC.

This clonotype was found a few times. The chain recombines TRBV12-3 or TRBV12-4 with TRBJ2-1, with D hard to call. The CDR3 consists of 15 residues. V lost 6 bases, J lost 1 base, and 13 bases lay in between. This CDR3 reads CASSLHASSYNEQFF. The CDR3 DNA reads TGTGCCAGCAGCCTACACGCCAGTTCCTACAATGAGCAGTTCTTC.

The chain employs TRBV7-9 and TRBJ1-6; D is possibly TRBD1 (6 bases). With 5 bases removed from V and 9 bases from J, the gap between germline ends came to 14 bases. Germline assignment: CDR1 SEHNR and CDR2 FQNEAQ (reference sequence). The CDR3 spans 14 residues. CDR3 amino acids: CASSRTDLGSPLHF. The CDR3 DNA reads TGTGCCAGCAGCCGGACAGATTTGGGTTCACCCCTCCACTTT.

The chain joins TRBV12-3 or TRBV12-4 to TRBJ2-3, with TRBD1 as a possible D gene (5 bases). The V end lost 6 bases, the J end lost 4 bases, and 17 bases lay between the germline ends. This CDR3 is 15 amino acids long. The CDR3 region has the DNA TGTGCCAGCAGCCCCATAGGGGCCCAATCAGATACGCAGTATTTT. Translation gives CASSPIGAQSDTQYF.